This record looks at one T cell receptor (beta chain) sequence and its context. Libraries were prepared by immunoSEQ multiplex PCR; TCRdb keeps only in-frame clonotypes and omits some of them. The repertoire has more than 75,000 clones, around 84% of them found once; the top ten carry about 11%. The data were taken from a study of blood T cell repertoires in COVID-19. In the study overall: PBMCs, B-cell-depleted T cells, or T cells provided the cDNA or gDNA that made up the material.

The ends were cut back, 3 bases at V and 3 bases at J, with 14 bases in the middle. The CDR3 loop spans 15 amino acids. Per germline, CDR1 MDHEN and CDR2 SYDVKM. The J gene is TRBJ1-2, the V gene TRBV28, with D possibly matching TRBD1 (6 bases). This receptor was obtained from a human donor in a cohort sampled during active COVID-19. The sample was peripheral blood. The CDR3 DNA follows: TGTGCCAGCAGTTTCCCCTCAGGGGCAGACTATGGCTACACCTTC. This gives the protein CASSFPSGADYGYTF.